This T cell receptor (beta chain) derives from a study of identical twins. A universal primer site arose from template switching, and cDNA bore unique molecular identifiers. Each CDR3 protein gets one entry after TCRdb re-called the 5' RACE reads with MiXCR. The table includes approximately 590,000 distinct CDR3 sequences, 7.5% to 10% detected once. At least ten counts were recorded for this clonotype. The antigen remains unidentified. The CDR3 is made up of 14 amino acids. Trimming shortened V by 6 bases and J by 2 bases, and 13 bases separated the two germline ends. CDR1 and CDR2 (germline): MNHEY, SMNVEV (reference sequence). Notes on the study in general: Possibly, invariant MAIT and iNKT cells partly confounded zero-insertion analyses.

These records were also assigned to another study, of yellow fever vaccine responses in identical twins. From that study: Reportedly, the T cell response mounted by twins to vaccine seemed partly convergent, partly personalized.

This receptor was taken from a woman aged 18-29 years in good health. Sequenced input: PBMCs. This rearrangement joins TRBV27 to TRBJ1-2, with no clear D. The CDR3, as DNA: TGTGCCAGCAGGGCCCCCCTGGTCAACTATGGCTACACCTTC. It yields the protein CASRAPLVNYGYTF.